Following are 22 T cell receptor beta chains from one sample sequenced in a study of blood T cell repertoires in COVID-19. Profiling relied on immunoSEQ multiplex PCR, and the TCRdb table lists in-frame clones only, not all of them. This table holds tens of thousands of clones, around 84% found once. The sample consisted of peripheral blood. Receptors originate from a human donor in a cohort sampled during active COVID-19.

The J gene is TRBJ1-1, the V gene TRBV4-2, with a tentative D call TRBD1 (5 bases). The CDR3 sequence is 16 residues long. Between the trimmed V and J ends, which lost 1 base and 4 bases, there was a span of 16 bases. Germline loops: CDR1 LGHNA, CDR2 YNFKEQ. The CDR3 region is CASSQGWLGVVTEAFF. CDR3 DNA sequence: TGTGCCAGCAGCCAAGGGTGGTTAGGGGTTGTCACTGAAGCTTTCTTT.

This sequence joins TRBV6-2 or TRBV6-3 and TRBJ2-5, with D unresolved. The V and J ends lost 2 bases and 5 bases respectively, with 12 bases between them. Germline lookup yields CDR1 MNHEY and CDR2 SVGEGT. The CDR3 has 14 residues. In nucleotides, the CDR3 is TGTGCCAGCAGTTACGGGCAGCTTGGGGAGACCCAGTACTTC. Protein: CASSYGQLGETQYF.

The chain has TRBV7-2 and TRBJ2-5, with TRBD2 identical over 11 bases. V was pared by 4 bases and J by 3 bases, with 1 base of the junction left unmatched. Germline assignment: CDR1 SGHTA and CDR2 FQGNSA. The CDR3 loop spans 14 amino acids. The CDR3 here is CASSSSGRKETQYF. In DNA, the CDR3 is TGTGCCAGCAGCTCTAGCGGGAGGAAAGAGACCCAGTACTTC.

The V gene is TRBV11-2, the J gene TRBJ2-7; D might be TRBD2 (5 bases). The CDR3 runs to 16 residues. Trimming pared 5 bases from V and 5 bases from J, leaving 22 bases between. Germline V lookup: CDR1 SGHAT, CDR2 FQNNGV. Written as DNA, the CDR3 is TGTGCCAGCAGCGGCGGAGGCGGAATTGCAATGGACGAGCAGTACTTC. Its translation is CASSGGGGIAMDEQYF.

The genes are TRBV11-2 and TRBJ1-2, with 9 bases fitting TRBD1. The CDR3 sequence is 13 residues long. J gave up 5 bases and V 4 bases, and 2 bases lay outside the gene matches. Per the germline V gene, CDR1 is SGHAT and CDR2 is FQNNGV. The DNA for the CDR3 is TGTGCCAGCAGCTCCGACAGGGGGTATGGCTACACCTTC. The encoded protein is CASSSDRGYGYTF.

This clone has a single count. This chain joins TRBV15 and TRBJ2-7; TRBD2 is a possible D gene (5 bases). V shed 5 bases and J shed 2 bases, with 13 bases lying between them. Germline V gene lookup returns CDR1 LNHNV and CDR2 YYDKDF (reference sequence). This CDR3 spans 14 amino acids. As DNA, the CDR3 is TGTGCCACCAGCCCAAGGACTGGCGCCTACGAGCAGTACTTC. Amino acid sequence: CATSPRTGAYEQYF.

V gene TRBV14 combines with J gene TRBJ2-7, with 11 bases matching TRBD2. This CDR3 is 16 amino acids long. The V gene's germline CDR1 is SGHDN and CDR2 FVKESK. Losses at the gene ends were 3 bases for V and 0 bases for J; bases not matched to a gene: 4. The CDR3 protein is CASSHGTSGISYEQYF. The DNA of the CDR3 is TGTGCCAGCAGCCATGGGACTAGCGGTATCTCCTACGAGCAGTACTTC.

The gene calls are TRBV4-1 and TRBJ2-1; weak D call: TRBD2 (6 bases). CDR3 size: 18 residues. Germline V lookup: CDR1 MGHRA, CDR2 YSYEKL. V was trimmed by 1 base and J by 0 bases, leaving 16 bases between them. Here the CDR3 reads CASSQVGGKTSSYNEQFF. The CDR3 region has the DNA TGCGCCAGCAGCCAAGTGGGCGGGAAGACGAGCTCCTACAATGAGCAGTTCTTC.

This clone was observed a handful of times. The gene calls are TRBV11-2 and TRBJ2-7; D remains ambiguous. Germline CDR1 reads SGHAT; CDR2 reads FQNNGV. This CDR3 spans 14 amino acids. V was shortened by 5 bases and J by 1 base, with 12 bases between the two germline ends. The CDR3 sequence: CASSLAVKSYEQYF. DNA of the CDR3: TGTGCCAGCAGCCTGGCAGTAAAATCCTACGAGCAGTACTTC.

The V and J genes are TRBV5-1 and TRBJ2-7; perhaps TRBD1 as D (6 bases). The V end lost 4 bases, the J end lost 1 base, and 9 bases lay between the germline ends. There are 13 residues in the CDR3. CDR1 is SGHRS and CDR2 is YFSETQ in the germline V gene. The chain's CDR3 is CASSPDRSYEQYF. The CDR3 DNA follows: TGCGCCAGCAGCCCGGACAGATCCTACGAGCAGTACTTC.

V and J are TRBV6-5 and TRBJ1-5, with D perhaps matching TRBD1 (5 bases). The V end was cut by 7 bases, the J end by 3 bases, with 16 bases between. Germline lookup yields CDR1 MNHEY and CDR2 SVGAGI. The CDR3 sequence is 15 residues long. The CDR3 spells CASTLQAGNNQPQHF. The CDR3 DNA reads TGTGCCAGCACCCTACAGGCAGGTAACAATCAGCCCCAGCATTTT.

V gene TRBV3-1 (or the pseudogene TRBV3-2) combines with J gene TRBJ1-2; D remains ambiguous. The germline V gene encodes CDR1 LGHDT and CDR2 YNNKEL (reference sequence). The CDR3 extends over 14 amino acids. V lost 2 bases and J 4 bases, leaving 11 bases between the germline ends. In nucleotides, the CDR3 is TGTGCCAGCAGCCAAACGTTACTCGGCTATGGCTACACCTTC. It yields the protein CASSQTLLGYGYTF.

In its sample, this clone was seen a few times. V usage is TRBV5-1 and J usage is TRBJ1-6; 8 bases match TRBD1. V shed 7 bases, J shed 6 bases, and the junction held 6 bases outside the gene matches. This CDR3 has 14 residues. Germline loops: CDR1 SGHRS, CDR2 YFSETQ. Written as DNA, the CDR3 is TGCGCCAGCCATACAGGGGGAGGTAATTCACCCCTCCACTTT. Protein: CASHTGGGNSPLHF.

The gene calls are TRBV4-2 and TRBJ2-3; TRBD2 matches 11 bases. The trim removed 5 bases at V and 4 bases at J, leaving 17 bases unmatched. The germline V gene encodes CDR1 LGHNA and CDR2 YNFKEQ. CDR3 length equals 19 residues. The CDR3, as DNA: TGTGCCAGCAGCGCGAAGCGGGGTCGACTAGCGGGACTGGCAGATACGCAGTATTTT. Its translation is CASSAKRGRLAGLADTQYF.

The gene calls are TRBV18 and TRBJ2-2, with a tentative D call TRBD1 (6 bases). The CDR3 spans 13 residues. Per germline, CDR1 KGHSH and CDR2 LQKENI. Deletions cut 8 bases from V and 3 bases from J, with 10 bases between. This CDR3 is CASTRQDTGELFF. CDR3 DNA sequence: TGTGCCAGCACAAGACAGGACACCGGGGAGCTGTTTTTT. Full variable domain (outside the CDR3, taken from reference TRBV18 and TRBJ2-2): NAGVMQNPRHLVRRRGQEARLRCSPMKGHSHVYWYRQLPEEGLKFMVYLQKENIIDESGMPKERFSAEFPKEGPSILRIQQVVRGDSAAYFCASTRQDTGELFFGEGSRLTVL.

This clone showed up just once. This chain connects TRBV29-1 to TRBJ2-7; tentative D call: TRBD1 (7 bases). The CDR3 sequence is 15 residues long. CDR1 SQVTM and CDR2 ANQGSEA come from the germline V gene. Between the trimmed V and J ends, which lost 1 base and 2 bases, there was a span of 15 bases. CDR3 nucleotide sequence: TGCAGCGTTGAAGGAGGGGGCAGGGGGGCCTACGAGCAGTACTTC. Protein: CSVEGGGRGAYEQYF.

This clone has more than one count but fewer than ten. The J gene is TRBJ2-4, the V gene TRBV4-1; 9 bases are shared with TRBD1. The germline CDR1 and CDR2 sequences are MGHRA and YSYEKL. V dropped 4 bases and J dropped 2; count of bases not matched to a gene: 6. This CDR3 has 16 amino acids. The CDR3 region is CASSRGTGYTKNIQYF. CDR3 in DNA: TGCGCCAGCAGCCGCGGGACAGGGTACACCAAAAACATTCAGTACTTC.

The chain recombines TRBV3-1 (or the pseudogene TRBV3-2) with TRBJ2-1; possibly TRBD2 for D (6 bases). V lost 2 bases and J lost 10, with 15 bases in between. The CDR3 extends over 14 amino acids. The germline V gene encodes CDR1 LGHDT and CDR2 YNNKEL (reference sequence). CDR3 nucleotide sequence: TGTGCCAGCAGCCAAAACTTGGGAGGCCGGGAGCAGTTCTTC. Its protein product is CASSQNLGGREQFF.

The chain has TRBV9 and TRBJ1-6; 8 bases are shared with TRBD1. Germline lookup yields CDR1 SGDLS and CDR2 YYNGEE. V gave up 1 base and J gave up 8 bases; unmatched junction bases: 8. This CDR3 has 16 amino acids. In nucleotides, the CDR3 is TGTGCCAGCAGCGTACATGACAGGGGCCGCGATTCACCCCTCCACTTT. Its protein is CASSVHDRGRDSPLHF.

The chain employs TRBV5-4 and TRBJ1-1, with a possible D match to TRBD1 (6 bases). The V end was cut by 4 bases, the J end by 0 bases, with 16 bases between. CDR1 SGHNT and CDR2 YYREEE come from the germline V gene (reference sequence). The CDR3 runs 16 residues. CDR3: CASSHEQGTLNTEAFF. The CDR3 DNA reads TGTGCCAGCAGCCACGAACAGGGTACTTTGAACACTGAAGCTTTCTTT.

This clone was seen a few times. CDR3 sequence (DNA): TGTGCCACCAGCCGGACAGGGGTCTATGGCTACACCTTC. It is translated as CATSRTGVYGYTF. The V call is TRBV24-1, the J call TRBJ1-2; 9 bases match TRBD1. Germline values: CDR1 KGHDR, CDR2 SFDVKD. Trimming at V came to 7 bases and at J to 4 bases, leaving 3 bases not matched to a gene. The CDR3 has 13 residues.

This clone was seen more than once but under ten times. This chain joins TRBV11-2 and TRBJ2-2; 13 positions match TRBD2. The V gene's germline CDR1 is SGHAT and CDR2 FQNNGV. J was trimmed by 8 bases and V by 10 bases; bases with no gene match: 13. CDR3 length equals 16 residues. The CDR3 region is CATTILAGGRAGELFF. The CDR3, as DNA: TGTGCCACCACGATACTAGCGGGAGGGAGAGCAGGGGAGCTGTTTTTT.